This TCR beta chain was captured by sequencing in a study of T cells in Graves' hyperthyroidism and ophthalmopathy. The hyperthyroidism patients had all been newly diagnosed, and their disease duration was under 2 months. Their ages ranged from 18 to 65 years. Exclusion criteria comprised uncontrolled infection, other autoimmune disease, pregnancy or lactation. Ahead of any ophthalmopathy symptoms, the blood sample was obtained at the first diagnosis of hyperthyroidism. CDR1 is SGHVS and CDR2 is FQNEAQ in the germline V gene. Trimming cost V 0 bases and J 2 bases, with 4 bases left between them. The CDR3 totals 13 residues. This clonotype has a count of ten or more. What it recognizes is unknown. TCR beta CDR3 regions were amplified from RNA. HTBI primers were the set used in a first-round RT-PCR of the TCR CDR3. TCRdb independently ran MiXCR on the multiplex PCR reads; one entry per CDR3 protein. The sample lists 690,000 or so distinct CDR3 sequences; 15% to 20% were seen once.

Points from the study as a whole: A 13 V-J model separated ophthalmopathy from stable hyperthyroidism.

J is TRBJ2-5 and V is TRBV7-8; D gene uncertain. The TCR was taken from a woman in her 50s with Graves' hyperthyroidism that later progressed to Graves' ophthalmopathy. The sequencing sample was made of blood. CDR3 amino acids: CASSLATQETQYF. The CDR3 bases are TGTGCCAGCAGCTTAGCCACACAAGAGACCCAGTACTTC.